The 18 T cell receptor beta chains presented below share a single source sample, sequenced in a study of cytomegalovirus exposure and HLA in healthy donors. With 60 Vbeta and 13 Jbeta primers, the PCR was carried out. Produced via immunoSEQ multiplex PCR; TCRdb's table is partial and in-frame only. The data hold around 270,000 clones, with roughly 80% observed a single time. What was sequenced was PBMCs. Source of these receptors: a girl under 10 years old in good health and CMV-seronegative.

This clone was detected a few times. This sequence joins TRBV5-1 and TRBJ2-3; a possible D gene is TRBD1 (6 bases). This CDR3 region has 14 residues. Trimming pared 0 bases from V and 4 bases from J, leaving 9 bases between. From germline, CDR1 is SGHRS and CDR2 YFSETQ. The chain's CDR3 is CASSLVAGADTQYF. The DNA of the CDR3 is TGCGCCAGCAGCTTGGTGGCAGGGGCAGATACGCAGTATTTT.

V usage is TRBV7-9 and J usage is TRBJ2-5, with 10 positions matching TRBD2. This CDR3 contains 16 residues. Germline V gene lookup returns CDR1 SEHNR and CDR2 FQNEAQ (reference sequence). With 2 bases clipped from V and 3 bases from J, the junction kept 6 bases outside the gene matches. In DNA form, the CDR3 reads TGTGCCAGCAGCTTACTTCCTAGCGGGAGTAAAGAGACCCAGTACTTC. It is translated as CASSLLPSGSKETQYF.

The chain recombines TRBV29-1 with TRBJ1-4, with TRBD1 matching over 7 bases. The germline V gene encodes CDR1 SQVTM and CDR2 ANQGSEA. The J segment lost 6 bases and the V segment lost 7 bases, leaving 8 bases of the junction unmatched. The CDR3 is 13 residues long. The CDR3 sequence: CSALNRGHEKLFF. CDR3 sequence (DNA): TGCAGCGCCTTGAACAGGGGTCATGAAAAACTGTTTTTT. The complete variable domain, with remaining parts taken from reference TRBV29-1 and TRBJ1-4, reads SAVISQKPSRDICQRGTSLTIQCQVDSQVTMMFWYRQQPGQSLTLIATANQGSEATYESGFVIDKFPISRPNLTFSTLTVSNMSPEDSSIYLCSALNRGHEKLFFGSGTQLSVL.

This chain joins TRBV30 and TRBJ1-5; D possibly corresponds to TRBD1 (6 bases). The V end lost 3 bases, the J end lost 6 bases, and 15 bases lay between the germline ends. The germline gives CDR1 GTSNPN, CDR2 SVGIG (reference sequence). The CDR3 runs to 14 residues. The CDR3 nucleotides are TGTGCCTGGAGCAAAGGGGGTTCTGTTCAGCCCCAGCATTTT. Translated: CAWSKGGSVQPQHF.

The CDR3 reads CASSLFISGTSRETQYF. In DNA form, the CDR3 reads TGTGCCAGCAGTTTATTCATCTCCGGGACTAGCAGAGAGACCCAGTACTTC. The chain carries TRBV28 and TRBJ2-5, with 9 bases lining up with TRBD2. Trimming at V came to 1 base and at J to 4 bases, leaving 10 bases not matched to a gene. The CDR3 totals 17 residues. Germline assignment: CDR1 MDHEN and CDR2 SYDVKM.

This chain uses TRBV27 with TRBJ2-3, with D possibly TRBD1 on 5 matching bases. The CDR3 consists of 16 residues. The germline V gene has CDR1 MNHEY and CDR2 SMNVEV (reference sequence). The V end was cut by 4 bases, the J end by 7 bases, with 21 bases between. The CDR3 nucleotides are TGTGCCAGCAGTTCGGACCGTTCCTGGGGCCTAAATACGCAGTATTTT. Its protein is CASSSDRSWGLNTQYF.

This clone appeared a few times. J is TRBJ2-3 and V is TRBV7-4, with 13 bases fitting TRBD2. This CDR3 is 15 amino acids long. In germline, CDR1 is SGHVT, CDR2 SQSDAQ. V shed 3 bases and J 5 bases; nucleotides not matched to a gene: 2. In DNA, the CDR3 is TGTGCCAGCAGCTTGGGGACTAGCGGGGTAGATACGCAGTATTTT. This sequence encodes CASSLGTSGVDTQYF. The full variable domain, completed using reference TRBV7-4 and TRBJ2-3, is GAGVSQSPRYKVAKRGRDVALRCDSISGHVTLYWYRQTLGQGSEVLTYSQSDAQRDKSGRPSGRFSAERPERSVSTLKIQRTEQGDSAVYLCASSLGTSGVDTQYFGPGTRLTVL.

The V call is TRBV9, the J call TRBJ2-7, with TRBD2 as a possible D gene (7 bases). CDR3 length equals 13 residues. CDR1 and CDR2 from the germline V gene are SGDLS and YYNGEE. Trimming took 2 bases from V and 5 from J, leaving 11 bases between them. CDR3 bases: TGTGCCAGCAGCGTGGAAGGGGGGGACGAGCAGTACTTC. It codes for CASSVEGGDEQYF.

The CDR3 spells CASSLTGRLANYGYTF. CDR3 nucleotide sequence: TGTGCCAGCAGTCTGACAGGGAGGTTGGCTAACTATGGCTACACCTTC. The V gene is TRBV28, the J gene TRBJ1-2, with 7 bases identical to TRBD1. With 5 bases clipped from V and 0 bases from J, the junction kept 9 bases outside the gene matches. This CDR3 region has 16 residues. In germline, CDR1 is MDHEN, CDR2 SYDVKM.

The CDR3 sequence: CASSLTSQETQYF. The CDR3 nucleotides are TGTGCCAGCAGCCTAACGAGTCAAGAGACCCAGTACTTC. This chain connects TRBV11-2 to TRBJ2-5; no clear D gene. Looked up from germline, CDR1 is SGHAT and CDR2 is FQNNGV. The CDR3 contains 13 residues. V gave up 5 bases and J gave up 2 bases, with 9 bases separating them. The full variable domain, in which reference TRBV11-2 and TRBJ2-5 provide the parts outside the CDR3, is EAGVAQSPRYKIIEKRQSVAFWCNPISGHATLYWYQQILGQGPKLLIQFQNNGVVDDSQLPKDRFSAERLKGVDSTLKIQPAKLEDSAVYLCASSLTSQETQYFGPGTRLLVL.

The genes are TRBV5-4 and TRBJ2-5, with 8 bases identical to TRBD1. The germline CDR1 and CDR2 sequences are SGHNT and YYREEE (reference sequence). J lost 5 bases, V lost 4 bases, and 7 bases had no gene match. CDR3 length: 14 amino acids. This CDR3 is CASSQIRGRETQYF. In DNA form, the CDR3 reads TGTGCCAGCAGCCAGATCAGGGGGCGGGAGACCCAGTACTTC.

The chain couples TRBV7-9 to TRBJ2-2; a weak D match, TRBD2 (6 bases). The V gene's germline CDR1 is SEHNR and CDR2 FQNEAQ (reference sequence). This CDR3 spans 15 amino acids. V gave up 4 bases and J gave up 3 bases, with 12 bases separating them. The CDR3 DNA sequence: TGTGCCAGCAGCTACGGGACTGTTGACACCGGGGAGCTGTTTTTT. Protein sequence: CASSYGTVDTGELFF. Complete variable domain (other parts from reference TRBV7-9 and TRBJ2-2): DTGVSQNPRHKITKRGQNVTFRCDPISEHNRLYWYRQTLGQGPEFLTYFQNEAQLEKSRLLSDRFSAERPKGSFSTLEIQRTEQGDSAMYLCASSYGTVDTGELFFGEGSRLTVL.

The rearrangement uses TRBV29-1 and TRBJ1-2, with TRBD1 matching 7 bases. The CDR3 contains 14 residues. Germline V gene lookup returns CDR1 SQVTM and CDR2 ANQGSEA. The trim removed 6 bases at V and 0 bases at J, leaving 7 bases unmatched. CDR3 loop: CSVTDRVPNYGYTF. Here the CDR3 DNA reads TGCAGCGTCACAGACAGGGTCCCTAACTATGGCTACACCTTC.

The chain carries TRBV19 and TRBJ2-5; D perhaps matches TRBD2 (6 bases). This CDR3 is built from 15 residues. V was clipped by 3 bases and J by 2 bases, with 13 bases between them. Germline CDR1 reads LNHDA; CDR2 reads SQIVND (reference sequence). The CDR3 sequence is CASSITGRGQETQYF. The CDR3 region has the DNA TGTGCCAGTAGTATTACCGGGAGAGGGCAAGAGACCCAGTACTTC.

This chain joins TRBV10-1 and TRBJ2-1; TRBD2 matches 10 bases. Germline V CDR1 and CDR2: WNHNN, SYGVQD (reference sequence). This CDR3 contains 16 residues. J was trimmed by 5 bases and V by 2 bases; bases with no gene match: 6. The CDR3 nucleotides read TGCGCCAGCAGTGAGCTCGGTCTAGCGGGAGACAATGAGCAGTTCTTC. This codes for CASSELGLAGDNEQFF.

V gene TRBV4-2 combines with J gene TRBJ1-6; D gene uncertain. CDR3 size: 14 residues. The V gene's germline CDR1 is LGHNA and CDR2 YNFKEQ. The V end lost 0 bases, the J end lost 14 bases, and 14 bases lay between the germline ends. This CDR3 is CASSQDSYQFTLHF. The CDR3 DNA reads TGTGCCAGCAGCCAAGACTCCTACCAATTCACCCTCCACTTT.

This chain links TRBV6-5 with TRBJ1-1, with D uncertain. CDR3 length equals 14 residues. Germline CDR1 MNHEY, CDR2 SVGAGI. V was cut by 0 bases and J by 4 bases, with 9 bases left in between. CDR3 sequence (DNA): TGTGCCAGCAGTTACTCTAGTAGGAGCACTGAAGCTTTCTTT. As protein: CASSYSSRSTEAFF.

This chain links TRBV5-1 with TRBJ2-1; TRBD2 agrees at 10 bases. Germline loops: CDR1 SGHRS, CDR2 YFSETQ. The CDR3 sequence is 15 residues long. J lost 4 bases, V lost 4 bases, and 5 bases had no gene match. CDR3 nucleotide sequence: TGCGCCAGCAGCATTGGACTAGCGGCGTACAATGAGCAGTTCTTC. This codes for CASSIGLAAYNEQFF.